This TCR beta chain stems from a study of blood T cell repertoires in COVID-19. Sequencing used immunoSEQ multiplex PCR; TCRdb keeps in-frame clones, though not all of them. The sample includes hundreds of thousands of clones, 80% to 90% of them seen just once. This clone was counted between two and nine times. The CDR3 contains 16 residues. V was clipped by 4 bases and J by 6 bases, with 21 bases between them. From germline, CDR1 is MGHRA and CDR2 YSYEKL. Sequenced sample: peripheral blood. This chain uses TRBV4-1 with TRBJ1-1; a weak D match, TRBD1 (5 bases). The TCR comes from a woman in her twenties or thirties with active or convalescent COVID-19. Here the CDR3 reads CASSPPLGGAIPEAFF. For the CDR3, the DNA is TGCGCCAGCAGCCCCCCCCTTGGAGGGGCCATTCCTGAAGCTTTCTTT.